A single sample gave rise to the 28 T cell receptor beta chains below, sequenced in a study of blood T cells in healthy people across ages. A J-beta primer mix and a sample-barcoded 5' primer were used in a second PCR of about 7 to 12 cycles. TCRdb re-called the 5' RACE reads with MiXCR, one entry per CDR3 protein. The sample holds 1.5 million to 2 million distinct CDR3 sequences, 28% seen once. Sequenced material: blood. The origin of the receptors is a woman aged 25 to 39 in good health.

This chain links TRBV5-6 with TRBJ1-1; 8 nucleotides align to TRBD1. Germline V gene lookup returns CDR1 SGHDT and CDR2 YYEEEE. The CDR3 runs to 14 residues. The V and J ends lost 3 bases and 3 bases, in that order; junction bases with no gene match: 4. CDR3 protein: CASSSRGHDTEAFF. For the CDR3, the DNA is TGTGCCAGCAGCTCCAGGGGGCACGACACTGAAGCTTTCTTT.

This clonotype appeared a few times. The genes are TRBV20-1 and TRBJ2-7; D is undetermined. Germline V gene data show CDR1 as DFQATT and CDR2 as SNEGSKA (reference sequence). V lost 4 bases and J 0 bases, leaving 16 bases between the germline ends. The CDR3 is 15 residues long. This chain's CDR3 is CSATDNDLSSYEQYF. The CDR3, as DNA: TGCAGTGCTACCGATAACGACCTCAGCTCCTACGAGCAGTACTTC.

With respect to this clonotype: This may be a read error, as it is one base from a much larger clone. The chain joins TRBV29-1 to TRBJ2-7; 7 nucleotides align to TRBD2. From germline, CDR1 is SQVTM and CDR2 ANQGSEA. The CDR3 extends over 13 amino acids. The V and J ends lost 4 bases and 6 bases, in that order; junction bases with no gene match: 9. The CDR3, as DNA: TGCAGCGTTGTCCGGGGAGGGTACGGCGAGCAGTACTTC. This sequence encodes CSVVRGGYGEQYF.

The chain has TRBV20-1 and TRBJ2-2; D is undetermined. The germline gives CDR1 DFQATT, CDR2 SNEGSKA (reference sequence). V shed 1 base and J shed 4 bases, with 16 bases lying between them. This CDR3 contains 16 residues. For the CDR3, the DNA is TGCAGTGCTAGAGTTCGGGCTGGCTGGAGCACCGGGGAGCTGTTTTTT. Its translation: CSARVRAGWSTGELFF.

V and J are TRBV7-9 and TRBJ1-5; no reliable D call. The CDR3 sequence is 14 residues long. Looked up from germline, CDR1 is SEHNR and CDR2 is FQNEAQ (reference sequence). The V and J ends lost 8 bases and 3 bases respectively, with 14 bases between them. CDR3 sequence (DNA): TGTGCCAGCTCGGGAGGGCAGCCCAATCAGCCCCAGCATTTT. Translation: CASSGGQPNQPQHF.

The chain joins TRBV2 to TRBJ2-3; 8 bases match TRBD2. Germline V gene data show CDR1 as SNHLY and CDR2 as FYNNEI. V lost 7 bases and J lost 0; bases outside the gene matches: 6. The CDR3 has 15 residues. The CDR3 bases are TGTGCCAGCACCGAAGAGCGGGGGAGCACAGATACGCAGTATTTT. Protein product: CASTEERGSTDTQYF.

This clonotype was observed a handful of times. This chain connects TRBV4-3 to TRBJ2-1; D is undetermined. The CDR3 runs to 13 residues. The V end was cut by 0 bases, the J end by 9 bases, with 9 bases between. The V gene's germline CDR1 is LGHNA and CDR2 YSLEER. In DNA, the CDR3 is TGCGCCAGCAGCCAAGATCGGGCGTTTGAGCAGTTCTTC. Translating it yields CASSQDRAFEQFF.

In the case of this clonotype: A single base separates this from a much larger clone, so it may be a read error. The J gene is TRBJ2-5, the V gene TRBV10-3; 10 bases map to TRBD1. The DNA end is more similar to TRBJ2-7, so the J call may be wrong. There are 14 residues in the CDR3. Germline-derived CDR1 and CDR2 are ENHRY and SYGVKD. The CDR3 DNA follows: TGTGCCATCAGGGAGGACAGGGGGTCCTACGAGCAGTACTTC. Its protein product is CAIREDRGSYEQYF.

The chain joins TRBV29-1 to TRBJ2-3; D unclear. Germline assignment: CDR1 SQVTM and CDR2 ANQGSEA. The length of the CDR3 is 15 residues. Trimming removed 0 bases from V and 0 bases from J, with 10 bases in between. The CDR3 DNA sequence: TGCAGCGTTGAAGATGTGGCTGCGAGCACAGATACGCAGTATTTT. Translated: CSVEDVAASTDTQYF.

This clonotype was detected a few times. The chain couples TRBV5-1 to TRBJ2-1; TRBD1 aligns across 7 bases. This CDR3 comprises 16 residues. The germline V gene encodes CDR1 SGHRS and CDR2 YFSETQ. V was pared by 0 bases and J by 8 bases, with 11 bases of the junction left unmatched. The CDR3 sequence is CASSLAEGAPRYEQFF. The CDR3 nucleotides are TGCGCCAGCAGCTTGGCCGAGGGGGCTCCCCGGTATGAGCAGTTCTTC.

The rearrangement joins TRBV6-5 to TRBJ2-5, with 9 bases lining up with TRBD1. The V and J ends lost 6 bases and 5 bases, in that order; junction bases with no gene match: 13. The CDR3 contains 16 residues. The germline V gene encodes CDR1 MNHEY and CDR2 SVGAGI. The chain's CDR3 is CASRPPGQGSAETQYF. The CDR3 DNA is TGTGCCAGCAGACCGCCGGGACAGGGATCGGCGGAGACCCAGTACTTC.

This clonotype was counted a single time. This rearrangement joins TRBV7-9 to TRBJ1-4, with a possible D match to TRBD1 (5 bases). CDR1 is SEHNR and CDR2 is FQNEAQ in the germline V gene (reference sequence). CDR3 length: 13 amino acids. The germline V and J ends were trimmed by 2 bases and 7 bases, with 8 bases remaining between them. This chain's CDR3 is CASSLWDGEKLFF. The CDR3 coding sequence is TGTGCCAGCAGCTTATGGGACGGTGAAAAACTGTTTTTT.

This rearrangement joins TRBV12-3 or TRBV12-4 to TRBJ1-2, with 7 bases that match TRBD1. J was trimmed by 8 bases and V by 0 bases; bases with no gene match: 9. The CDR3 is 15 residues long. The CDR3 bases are TGTGCCAGCAGTTTAGCGCCAACAGGGGTTTACGGCTACACCTTC. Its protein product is CASSLAPTGVYGYTF.

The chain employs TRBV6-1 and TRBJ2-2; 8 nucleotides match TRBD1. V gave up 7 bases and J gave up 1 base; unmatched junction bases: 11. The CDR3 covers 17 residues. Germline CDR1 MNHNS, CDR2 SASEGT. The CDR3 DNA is TGTGCCAGCACCGACCACAGAACAGGGGGGAACACCGGGGAGCTGTTTTTT. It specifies CASTDHRTGGNTGELFF.

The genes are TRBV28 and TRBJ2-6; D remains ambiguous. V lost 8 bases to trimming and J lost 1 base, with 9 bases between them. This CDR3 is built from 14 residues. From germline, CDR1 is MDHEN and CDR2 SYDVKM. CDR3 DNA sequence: TGTGCCAGCGCTCAACCTTCTGGGGCCAACGTCCTGACTTTC. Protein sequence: CASAQPSGANVLTF.

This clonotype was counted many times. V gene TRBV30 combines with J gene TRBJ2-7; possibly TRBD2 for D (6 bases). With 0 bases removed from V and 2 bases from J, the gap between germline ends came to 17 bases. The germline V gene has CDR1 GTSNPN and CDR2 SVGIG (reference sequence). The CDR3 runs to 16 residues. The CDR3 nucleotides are TGTGCCTGGAGTGTCCCCGGCGGGGTAACCACCTACGAGCAGTACTTC. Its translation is CAWSVPGGVTTYEQYF.

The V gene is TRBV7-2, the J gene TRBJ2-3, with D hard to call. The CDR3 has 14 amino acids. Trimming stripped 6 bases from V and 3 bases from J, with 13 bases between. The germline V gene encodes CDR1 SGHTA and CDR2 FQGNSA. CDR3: CASSLTPTTDTQYF. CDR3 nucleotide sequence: TGTGCCAGCAGTCTTACTCCGACAACAGATACGCAGTATTTT.

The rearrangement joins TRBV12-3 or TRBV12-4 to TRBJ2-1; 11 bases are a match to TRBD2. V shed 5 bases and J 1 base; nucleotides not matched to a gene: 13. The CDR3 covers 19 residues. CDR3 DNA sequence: TGTGCCAGCAGTCCACAGGGGCAGCTAGCGGGAGGTTCCTACAATGAGCAGTTCTTC. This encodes CASSPQGQLAGGSYNEQFF.

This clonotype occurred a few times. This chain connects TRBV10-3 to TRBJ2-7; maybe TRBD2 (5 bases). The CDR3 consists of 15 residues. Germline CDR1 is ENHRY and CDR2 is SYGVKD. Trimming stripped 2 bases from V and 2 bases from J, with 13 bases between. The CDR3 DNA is TGTGCCATCAGTGAGGGGCGGGCGGGTACCTACGAGCAGTACTTC. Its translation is CAISEGRAGTYEQYF.

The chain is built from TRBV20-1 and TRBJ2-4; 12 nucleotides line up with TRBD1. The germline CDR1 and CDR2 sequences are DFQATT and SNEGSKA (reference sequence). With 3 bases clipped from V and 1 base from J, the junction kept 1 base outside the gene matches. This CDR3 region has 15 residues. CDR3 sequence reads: CSARGQGAAKNIQYF. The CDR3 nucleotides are TGCAGTGCTAGGGGACAGGGGGCTGCCAAAAACATTCAGTACTTC.

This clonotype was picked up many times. In DNA form, the CDR3 reads TGCAGCGTTGTTATTAGCGGGAGTATCGACGAGCAGTACTTC. This codes for CSVVISGSIDEQYF. J is TRBJ2-7 and V is TRBV29-1; 9 bases fit TRBD2. The CDR3 consists of 14 residues. Germline lookup yields CDR1 SQVTM and CDR2 ANQGSEA. Losses at the gene ends were 4 bases for V and 5 bases for J; bases not matched to a gene: 9.

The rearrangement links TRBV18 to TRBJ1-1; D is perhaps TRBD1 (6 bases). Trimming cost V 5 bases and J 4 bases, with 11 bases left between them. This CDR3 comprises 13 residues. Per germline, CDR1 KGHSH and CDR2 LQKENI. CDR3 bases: TGTGCCAGCTCAGCACAGGGATCCACTGAAGCTTTCTTT. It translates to CASSAQGSTEAFF.

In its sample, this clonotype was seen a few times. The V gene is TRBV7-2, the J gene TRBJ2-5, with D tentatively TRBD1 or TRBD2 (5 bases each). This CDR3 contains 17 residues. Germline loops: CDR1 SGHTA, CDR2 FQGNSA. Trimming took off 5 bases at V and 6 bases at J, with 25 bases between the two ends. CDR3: CASSPVGRGIEEQTQYF. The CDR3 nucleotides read TGTGCCAGCAGCCCCGTAGGACGGGGCATCGAGGAGCAGACCCAGTACTTC.

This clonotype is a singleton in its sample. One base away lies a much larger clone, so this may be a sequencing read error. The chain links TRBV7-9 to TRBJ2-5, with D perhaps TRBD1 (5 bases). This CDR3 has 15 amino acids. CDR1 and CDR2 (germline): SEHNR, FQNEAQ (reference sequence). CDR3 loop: CTSSHPDGAQETQYF. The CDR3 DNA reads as TGTACCAGCAGCCACCCGGATGGGGCGCAAGAGACCCAGTACTTC. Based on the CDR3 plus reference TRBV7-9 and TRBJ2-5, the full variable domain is DTGVSQNPRHKITKRGQNVTFRCDPISEHNRLYWYRQTLGQGPEFLTYFQNEAQLEKSRLLSDRFSAERPKGSFSTLEIQRTEQGDSAMYLCTSSHPDGAQETQYFGPGTRLLVL.

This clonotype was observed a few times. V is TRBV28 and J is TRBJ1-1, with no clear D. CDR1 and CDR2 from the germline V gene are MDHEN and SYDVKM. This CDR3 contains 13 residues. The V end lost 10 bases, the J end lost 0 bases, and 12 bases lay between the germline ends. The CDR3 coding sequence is TGTGCCACCGTGTCTGAGATGAACACTGAAGCTTTCTTT. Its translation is CATVSEMNTEAFF.

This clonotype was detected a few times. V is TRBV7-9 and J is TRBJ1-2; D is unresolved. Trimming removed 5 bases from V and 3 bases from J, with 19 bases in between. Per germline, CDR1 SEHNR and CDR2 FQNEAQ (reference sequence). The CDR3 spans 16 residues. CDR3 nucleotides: TGTGCCAGCAGCCCCCCGGGGAATAATAAAGACTATGGCTACACCTTC. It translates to CASSPPGNNKDYGYTF.

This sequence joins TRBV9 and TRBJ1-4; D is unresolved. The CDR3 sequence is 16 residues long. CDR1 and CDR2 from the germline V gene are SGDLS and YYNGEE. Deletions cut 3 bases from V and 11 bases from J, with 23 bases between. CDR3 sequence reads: CASSEGAAATGEKLFF. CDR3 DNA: TGTGCCAGCAGCGAGGGTGCTGCCGCAACGGGTGAGAAACTGTTTTTT.

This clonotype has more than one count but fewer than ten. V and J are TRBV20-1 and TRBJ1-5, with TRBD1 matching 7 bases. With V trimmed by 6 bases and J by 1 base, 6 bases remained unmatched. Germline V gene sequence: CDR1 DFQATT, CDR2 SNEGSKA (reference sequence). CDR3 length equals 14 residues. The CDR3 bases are TGCAGTGCACGGGACAGCTGGAGCAATCAGCCCCAGCATTTT. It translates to CSARDSWSNQPQHF.